This TCR beta chain was documented in a study of blood T cell repertoires in COVID-19. Assay: immunoSEQ multiplex PCR; the TCRdb copy retains only in-frame clones and omits some. Here the sample spans around 110,000 clones, 84% being singletons. This TCR was recovered from a woman in her thirties who had recovered from COVID-19. The source material was PBMCs or T cells enriched from blood (not recorded which).

The CDR3 protein is CASSQEGSSYEQYF. CDR3 DNA: TGTGCCAGCAGCCAAGAAGGGAGCTCCTACGAGCAGTACTTC. The chain is built from TRBV4-2 and TRBJ2-7; D perhaps matches TRBD2 (5 bases). This CDR3 spans 14 amino acids. The V end was cut by 0 bases, the J end by 0 bases, with 6 bases between. Germline CDR1 is LGHNA and CDR2 is YNFKEQ.